These 27 T cell receptor beta chains came from one sample sequenced in a study of blood T cell repertoires in COVID-19. Profiling relied on immunoSEQ multiplex PCR, and the TCRdb table lists in-frame clones only, not all of them. The data hold roughly 320,000 clones, with roughly 86% observed a single time. Sequenced material: peripheral blood. The receptors here all came from a man between 65 and 79 years old with acute or convalescent COVID-19.

CDR3 bases: TGTGCCACCAGTGATTCTAGTCAGCCCCAGCATTTT. Its translation is CATSDSSQPQHF. The rearrangement joins TRBV24-1 to TRBJ1-5; D gene uncertain. The CDR3 is made up of 12 amino acids. The germline V and J ends were trimmed by 2 bases and 6 bases, with 4 bases remaining between them. The germline gives CDR1 KGHDR, CDR2 SFDVKD.

DNA for the CDR3: TGTGCCATCATGATCGGGGGGACTAGCACAGATACGCAGTATTTT. Translation gives CAIMIGGTSTDTQYF. The chain couples TRBV10-3 to TRBJ2-3; TRBD2 matches 7 bases. There are 15 residues in the CDR3. Germline lookup yields CDR1 ENHRY and CDR2 SYGVKD. V shed 7 bases and J 0 bases; nucleotides not matched to a gene: 7.

This chain connects TRBV10-3 to TRBJ2-1, with 9 nucleotides matching TRBD2. V trimming: 5 bases; J trimming: 6 bases; junction bases outside the gene matches: 11. CDR3 length: 16 residues. Germline loops: CDR1 ENHRY, CDR2 SYGVKD. The CDR3 bases are TGTGCCATCAGTCGACGAGCGGGAGGATCCCCCAATGAGCAGTTCTTC. It encodes CAISRRAGGSPNEQFF.

The gene calls are TRBV5-1 and TRBJ1-1; 11 bases align to TRBD1. V shed 4 bases, J shed 1 base, and the junction held 3 bases outside the gene matches. CDR1 and CDR2 (germline): SGHRS, YFSETQ. The CDR3 loop spans 15 amino acids. Here the CDR3 DNA reads TGCGCCAGCAGCGACGGACAGGGGGCGAACACTGAAGCTTTCTTT. This gives the protein CASSDGQGANTEAFF.

CDR3 residues: CASSESGRGNTIYF. The CDR3 DNA follows: TGTGCCAGCAGTGAATCAGGGAGGGGAAACACCATATATTTT. This chain uses TRBV2 with TRBJ1-3, with D possibly TRBD1 on 5 matching bases. V shed 2 bases and J shed 4 bases, with 9 bases lying between them. The CDR3 spans 14 residues. The germline V gene has CDR1 SNHLY and CDR2 FYNNEI. Supplemented by reference TRBV2 and TRBJ1-3, the full variable domain reads EPEVTQTPSHQVTQMGQEVILRCVPISNHLYFYWYRQILGQKVEFLVSFYNNEISEKSEIFDDQFSVERPDGSNFTLKIRSTKLEDSAMYFCASSESGRGNTIYFGEGSWLTVV.

The chain has TRBV30 and TRBJ1-2; 8 nucleotides match TRBD1. Germline assignment: CDR1 GTSNPN and CDR2 SVGIG (reference sequence). V lost 8 bases to trimming and J lost 5 bases; unmatched junction nucleotides: 7. The CDR3 loop spans 12 amino acids. CDR3 region: CAAQGEEYGYTF. The CDR3 DNA reads as TGTGCCGCACAGGGGGAAGAGTATGGCTACACCTTC.

This sequence joins TRBV4-2 and TRBJ2-2; the match to TRBD2 covers 10 bases. Germline-derived CDR1 and CDR2 are LGHNA and YNFKEQ. This CDR3 region has 15 residues. Trimming removed 6 bases from V and 2 bases from J; junction bases left unmatched: 3. The CDR3 DNA sequence: TGTGCCAGCAGTCCTAGCGGGAGCAACACCGGGGAGCTGTTTTTT. Translation: CASSPSGSNTGELFF.

The V call is TRBV19, the J call TRBJ2-7, with D possibly being TRBD2 (6 bases). CDR1 and CDR2 from the germline V gene are LNHDA and SQIVND (reference sequence). The V and J ends lost 5 bases and 3 bases respectively, with 14 bases between them. CDR3 length: 14 residues. Written as DNA, the CDR3 is TGTGCCAGTAGTCGGAGGGACCAATTCTACGAGCAGTACTTC. It encodes CASSRRDQFYEQYF. Full variable domain (rest looked up from reference TRBV19 and TRBJ2-7): DGGITQSPKYLFRKEGQNVTLSCEQNLNHDAMYWYRQDPGQGLRLIYYSQIVNDFQKGDIAEGYSVSREKKESFPLTVTSAQKNPTAFYLCASSRRDQFYEQYFGPGTRLTVT.

This chain connects TRBV18 to TRBJ1-1, with D hard to call. From germline, CDR1 is KGHSH and CDR2 LQKENI. This CDR3 region has 15 residues. V was cut by 4 bases and J by 0 bases, with 12 bases left in between. CDR3 in DNA: TGTGCCAGCTCACTCCGCGGAGATTTGAACACTGAAGCTTTCTTT. Its protein is CASSLRGDLNTEAFF. Variable domain in full (rest from reference TRBV18 and TRBJ1-1): NAGVMQNPRHLVRRRGQEARLRCSPMKGHSHVYWYRQLPEEGLKFMVYLQKENIIDESGMPKERFSAEFPKEGPSILRIQQVVRGDSAAYFCASSLRGDLNTEAFFGQGTRLTVV.

This clone was counted only a few times. The chain recombines TRBV7-9 with TRBJ1-2; 8 nucleotides align to TRBD1. V lost 4 bases, J lost 4 bases, and 5 bases stayed unmatched. This CDR3 spans 14 amino acids. CDR1 is SEHNR, CDR2 FQNEAQ, per germline (reference sequence). The CDR3 reads CASSSGQVIYGYTF. The CDR3 coding sequence is TGTGCCAGCAGCTCGGGACAGGTGATCTATGGCTACACCTTC.

The chain uses TRBV6-2 or TRBV6-3 and TRBJ2-5; 8 bases are a match to TRBD2. The CDR3 runs 17 residues. Germline V CDR1 and CDR2: MNHEY, SVGEGT. The V gene end was trimmed by 6 bases and the J gene end by 5 bases; junction bases not matched to a gene: 17. The CDR3 sequence is CASSSGFSGAPRETQYF. CDR3 sequence (DNA): TGTGCCAGCAGCTCTGGCTTTAGCGGGGCCCCGAGGGAGACCCAGTACTTC.

The chain uses TRBV6-6 and TRBJ2-1; D is undetermined. V was shortened by 6 bases and J by 4 bases, with 10 bases between the two germline ends. This CDR3 spans 13 amino acids. Germline V gene sequence: CDR1 MNHNY, CDR2 SVGAGI (reference sequence). The CDR3 DNA reads as TGTGCCAGCAGAACGGGTCTATACAATGAGCAGTTCTTC. It translates to CASRTGLYNEQFF.

This clone was seen once. This chain connects TRBV25-1 to TRBJ1-1, with D perhaps matching TRBD1 (5 bases). Germline V gives CDR1 MGHDK, CDR2 SYGVNS. This CDR3 region has 13 residues. Between the trimmed V and J ends, which lost 3 bases and 11 bases, there was a span of 16 bases. The CDR3 reads CASSEGEWTRAFF. The CDR3 DNA sequence: TGTGCCAGCAGTGAGGGGGAATGGACTAGGGCTTTCTTT.

This clone came up a few times. The rearrangement uses TRBV7-2 and TRBJ2-2; the match to TRBD1 covers 8 bases. V lost 5 bases and J lost 6; bases outside the gene matches: 5. The length of the CDR3 is 14 residues. Germline values: CDR1 SGHTA, CDR2 FQGNSA. CDR3 residues: CASSQGAVSGELFF. Written as DNA, the CDR3 is TGTGCCAGCAGCCAGGGGGCAGTATCCGGGGAGCTGTTTTTT.

This rearrangement joins TRBV3-1 (or the pseudogene TRBV3-2) to TRBJ2-1, with TRBD2 matching over 15 bases. CDR1 is LGHDT, CDR2 YNNKEL, per germline (reference sequence). Trimming at V came to 4 bases and at J to 8 bases, leaving 0 bases not matched to a gene. The CDR3 has 14 residues. The CDR3 DNA sequence: TGTGCCAGCAGCCGGACTAGCGGGGGGGATGAGCAGTTCTTC. It specifies CASSRTSGGDEQFF.

This chain links TRBV19 with TRBJ1-5; the D gene is possibly TRBD1 (6 bases). Germline values: CDR1 LNHDA, CDR2 SQIVND (reference sequence). This CDR3 spans 14 amino acids. V was clipped by 8 bases and J by 4 bases, with 15 bases between them. The CDR3 region is CASCYGQPNQPQHF. CDR3 DNA sequence: TGTGCCAGTTGTTACGGACAGCCGAATCAGCCCCAGCATTTT.

Remarks on this clone: Other nucleotide sequences from this sample produce the same CDR3. The chain employs TRBV7-2 and TRBJ2-7; 8 bases are a match to TRBD2. V lost 2 bases and J lost 0; bases outside the gene matches: 6. In germline, CDR1 is SGHTA, CDR2 FQGNSA. The length of the CDR3 is 16 residues. The CDR3 DNA is TGTGCCAGCAGCTTACGAGCTAGCGGGCTCTCCTACGAGCAGTACTTC. It codes for CASSLRASGLSYEQYF.

This clone has only one observation. The V and J genes are TRBV5-8 and TRBJ2-5; TRBD2 matches at 7 bases. From germline, CDR1 is SGHTS and CDR2 YDEGEE. The CDR3 has 14 residues. With 4 bases clipped from V and 5 bases from J, the junction kept 8 bases outside the gene matches. In DNA, the CDR3 is TGTGCCAGCAGCATGACGACTAGCCGCGAGACCCAGTACTTC. Translating gives CASSMTTSRETQYF.

This chain uses TRBV5-1 with TRBJ2-5; possibly TRBD1 for D (5 bases). The CDR3 has 13 amino acids. CDR1 is SGHRS and CDR2 is YFSETQ in the germline V gene. Trimming pared 4 bases from V and 5 bases from J, leaving 12 bases between. The CDR3 loop is CASSPDSRETQYF. The CDR3 DNA follows: TGCGCCAGCAGCCCTGACAGCCGCGAGACCCAGTACTTC.

V gene TRBV4-3 combines with J gene TRBJ1-4, with TRBD1 as a possible D gene (6 bases). The length of the CDR3 is 16 residues. Germline assignment: CDR1 LGHNA and CDR2 YSLEER. V dropped 2 bases and J dropped 6 bases, with 16 bases sitting between them. CDR3 DNA sequence: TGCGCCAGCAGCCAATCAGTCCTCCAGGGGTATGAAAAACTGTTTTTT. This gives the protein CASSQSVLQGYEKLFF.

The chain has TRBV9 and TRBJ2-2; 9 bases line up with TRBD2. The CDR3 consists of 16 residues. The germline V gene has CDR1 SGDLS and CDR2 YYNGEE. Trimming cost V 4 bases and J 4 bases; bases outside gene matches: 8. This CDR3 reads CASSSQAGGPTGELFF. The CDR3 DNA is TGTGCCAGCAGCTCCCAAGCGGGAGGTCCCACCGGGGAGCTGTTTTTT.

This clone appeared once. The J gene is TRBJ2-5, the V gene TRBV5-4; 8 bases align to TRBD2. There are 14 residues in the CDR3. V shed 3 bases, J shed 5 bases, and the junction held 6 bases outside the gene matches. Germline V lookup: CDR1 SGHNT, CDR2 YYREEE (reference sequence). The chain's CDR3 is CASSSGGVGETQYF. As DNA, the CDR3 is TGTGCCAGCAGCTCGGGGGGGGTAGGGGAGACCCAGTACTTC.

The CDR3 protein is CASSSYRTSTYNEQFF. CDR3 bases: TGTGCCAGCAGCTCGTATCGGACTAGTACCTACAATGAGCAGTTCTTC. V gene TRBV5-5 combines with J gene TRBJ2-1, with 7 positions matching TRBD2. The CDR3 runs to 16 residues. Germline loops: CDR1 SGHKS, CDR2 YYEKEE (reference sequence). After removal of 3 bases from V and 2 bases from J, the junction contained 8 bases not matched to a gene. Complete variable domain (other parts from reference TRBV5-5 and TRBJ2-1): DAGVTQSPTHLIKTRGQQVTLRCSPISGHKSVSWYQQVLGQGPQFIFQYYEKEERGRGNFPDRFSARQFPNYSSELNVNALLLGDSALYLCASSSYRTSTYNEQFFGPGTRLTVL.

This sequence joins TRBV2 and TRBJ2-7; TRBD1 matches 12 bases. The V segment lost 7 bases and the J segment 11 bases; nucleotides outside the gene matches: 12. This CDR3 has 14 amino acids. The germline V gene has CDR1 SNHLY and CDR2 FYNNEI. The CDR3 protein is CASNEGQGAWGEYF. DNA for the CDR3: TGTGCCAGCAACGAGGGACAGGGGGCCTGGGGCGAGTACTTC.

This sequence joins TRBV28 and TRBJ1-6; maybe TRBD1 (5 bases). The CDR3 has 13 residues. Germline CDR1 and CDR2: MDHEN and SYDVKM. V was shortened by 4 bases and J by 8 bases, with 9 bases between the two germline ends. This chain's CDR3 is CASSSPGDSPLHF. CDR3 DNA sequence: TGTGCCAGCAGTTCCCCGGGGGATTCACCCCTCCACTTT.

In nucleotides, the CDR3 is TGTGCCAGCAGCTTTAATCTAGCGGGAGCCACTGGGGATACGCAGTATTTT. Translated: CASSFNLAGATGDTQYF. This chain connects TRBV5-5 to TRBJ2-3; 10 positions agree with TRBD2. The CDR3 is made up of 17 amino acids. The J segment lost 6 bases and the V segment lost 2 bases, leaving 12 bases of the junction unmatched. CDR1 and CDR2 from the germline V gene are SGHKS and YYEKEE (reference sequence).

This clone was seen a few times. CDR3 residues: CASSLRRGTEAFF. The CDR3 coding sequence is TGTGCCAGCAGTTTAAGGAGGGGAACTGAAGCTTTCTTT. This chain connects TRBV27 to TRBJ1-1; possibly TRBD1 for D (5 bases). Germline values: CDR1 MNHEY, CDR2 SMNVEV (reference sequence). V was pared by 2 bases and J by 5 bases, with 9 bases between. The CDR3 runs to 13 residues.